These 20 T cell receptor beta chains were all obtained from the same sample, sequenced in a study of blood T cell repertoires in COVID-19. Measured with immunoSEQ multiplex PCR; TCRdb has only the in-frame clones, and not every one. The table includes 300,000 or so clones, 87% detected once. What was sequenced was PBMCs or T cells enriched from blood (not recorded which). The receptors derive from a woman aged 30 to 39 who had recovered from COVID-19.

The V gene is TRBV3-1 (or the pseudogene TRBV3-2), the J gene TRBJ2-7, with TRBD2 matching over 11 bases. The germline V gene has CDR1 LGHDT and CDR2 YNNKEL (reference sequence). The CDR3 extends over 19 amino acids. The V gene end was trimmed by 1 base and the J gene end by 2 bases; junction bases not matched to a gene: 13. CDR3 DNA: TGTGCCAGCAGCCAAGTACCGGCGACTAGCGGGGCTGTAGCCTACGAGCAGTACTTC. Amino acids: CASSQVPATSGAVAYEQYF.

The rearrangement joins TRBV6-4 to TRBJ2-1, with 7 bases aligning to TRBD2. Germline CDR1 reads MRHNA; CDR2 reads SNTAGT. This CDR3 contains 16 residues. J lost 0 bases, V lost 0 bases, and 2 bases had no gene match. DNA for the CDR3: TGTGCCAGCAGTGACTCGGGCGGGGGCTCCTACAATGAGCAGTTCTTC. This codes for CASSDSGGGSYNEQFF.

This clone was picked up one time. V and J are TRBV18 and TRBJ1-2, with TRBD1 matching over 8 bases. In germline, CDR1 is KGHSH, CDR2 LQKENI. The CDR3 has 15 amino acids. The junction had 7 bases not matched to a gene; V was cut back by 6 bases and J by 1 base. The CDR3 DNA reads TGTGCCAGCTCTCGCGAGACAGGGGATAACTATGGCTACACCTTC. Translating it yields CASSRETGDNYGYTF.

The rearrangement uses TRBV28 and TRBJ1-2, with D perhaps TRBD1 (5 bases). The CDR3 sequence is 15 residues long. Trimming left V 1 base short and J 4 bases short, with 13 bases between. The germline V gene encodes CDR1 MDHEN and CDR2 SYDVKM. The CDR3 DNA follows: TGTGCCAGCAGTTTATTAGGGGCTTCGTTCTATGGCTACACCTTC. Translating it yields CASSLLGASFYGYTF.

The rearrangement uses TRBV7-2 and TRBJ1-2; 9 nucleotides line up with TRBD1. CDR1 and CDR2 from the germline V gene are SGHTA and FQGNSA. With 5 bases clipped from V and 7 bases from J, the junction kept 8 bases outside the gene matches. This CDR3 spans 14 amino acids. The CDR3 coding sequence is TGTGCCAGCAGCACCCTCGACAGGGGGAGTGGCTACACCTTC. Translated: CASSTLDRGSGYTF.

In regard to this clone: It is unclear where the CDR3 begins or ends on the DNA, so no DNA is shown, and the CDR3 is as TCRdb lists it. The chain carries TRBV30 and TRBJ2-7; the table's TRBD2 call for D was not verified on the DNA. The CDR3 length is 11 residues, termini included. Germline V gene data show CDR1 as GTSNPN and CDR2 as SVGIG (reference sequence). The CDR3 loop reads CAWATGTEMYF.

CDR3 amino acids: CASTQTGITEAFF. In nucleotides, the CDR3 is TGTGCCAGCACCCAAACAGGGATCACTGAAGCTTTCTTT. This rearrangement joins TRBV6-5 to TRBJ1-1; possible D gene TRBD1, 6 bases. Germline V gene data show CDR1 as MNHEY and CDR2 as SVGAGI. The CDR3 sequence is 13 residues long. Trimming removed 7 bases at V and 4 bases at J, with 13 bases between.

The chain uses TRBV5-4 and TRBJ1-2; possibly TRBD1 for D (6 bases). Trimming removed 4 bases from V and 3 bases from J, with 13 bases in between. The CDR3 length is 14 residues. Germline CDR1 SGHNT, CDR2 YYREEE (reference sequence). DNA of the CDR3: TGTGCCAGCAGCCCGAGAGGGGGGGACTATGGCTACACCTTC. This encodes CASSPRGGDYGYTF.

The chain joins TRBV18 to TRBJ1-2; TRBD1 is a possible D gene (6 bases). This CDR3 comprises 16 residues. CDR1 KGHSH and CDR2 LQKENI come from the germline V gene. Trimming left V 1 base short and J 0 bases short, with 12 bases between. CDR3 sequence: CASSPLDRKANYGYTF. The DNA for the CDR3 is TGTGCCAGCTCACCACTGGACAGAAAAGCTAACTATGGCTACACCTTC.

V is TRBV18 and J is TRBJ1-4; D uncertain. There are 13 residues in the CDR3. Trimming cost V 8 bases and J 4 bases, with 11 bases left between them. Germline V lookup: CDR1 KGHSH, CDR2 LQKENI. CDR3 sequence (DNA): TGTGCCAGCACTCTTGGTTTTAATGAAAAACTGTTTTTT. This encodes CASTLGFNEKLFF.

J is TRBJ1-1 and V is TRBV4-1; perhaps TRBD1 as D (6 bases). The V end lost 0 bases, the J end lost 5 bases, and 16 bases lay between the germline ends. The CDR3 is 16 residues long. Germline V gene lookup returns CDR1 MGHRA and CDR2 YSYEKL. This CDR3 reads CASSQDWLRDRTEAFF. CDR3 coding DNA: TGCGCCAGCAGCCAAGATTGGTTACGCGACAGGACTGAAGCTTTCTTT.

The table lists this clone with a count of one. The rearrangement links TRBV7-2 to TRBJ2-7, with D possibly TRBD1 on 6 matching bases. CDR1 SGHTA and CDR2 FQGNSA come from the germline V gene. Trimming cost V 1 base and J 6 bases, with 25 bases left between them. The CDR3 loop spans 18 amino acids. For the CDR3, the DNA is TGTGCCAGCAGCTTAGTCGGAGTACAGGGTGGGGTAGGACTCGAGCAGTACTTC. Protein: CASSLVGVQGGVGLEQYF.

The chain employs TRBV19 and TRBJ1-4; no clear D gene. The germline V gene encodes CDR1 LNHDA and CDR2 SQIVND (reference sequence). This CDR3 spans 13 amino acids. Trimming left V 6 bases short and J 8 bases short, with 13 bases between. The CDR3 reads CASSIKRAEKLFF. The CDR3 DNA sequence: TGTGCCAGTAGCATTAAGAGGGCAGAAAAACTGTTTTTT.

V gene TRBV19 combines with J gene TRBJ1-1; D gene ambiguous. The germline V gene encodes CDR1 LNHDA and CDR2 SQIVND (reference sequence). V was shortened by 5 bases and J by 0 bases, with 7 bases between the two germline ends. This CDR3 comprises 13 residues. Written as DNA, the CDR3 is TGTGCCAGTAGTTACGCGGTGAACACTGAAGCTTTCTTT. This sequence encodes CASSYAVNTEAFF.

This clone is a singleton in its sample. The rearrangement joins TRBV4-1 to TRBJ1-2; TRBD1 aligns across 7 bases. The germline gives CDR1 MGHRA, CDR2 YSYEKL. The CDR3 is 16 residues long. J was trimmed by 8 bases and V by 0 bases; bases with no gene match: 12. CDR3 sequence: CASSQDGTAPFWGYTF. In DNA, the CDR3 is TGCGCCAGCAGCCAAGATGGGACAGCGCCTTTTTGGGGCTACACCTTC.

This clone has only one observation. The CDR3 sequence: CATKRGQGTAGELFF. The CDR3 DNA follows: TGTGCCACCAAAAGGGGACAGGGGACCGCCGGGGAGCTGTTTTTT. The chain joins TRBV19 to TRBJ2-2; 10 nucleotides align to TRBD1. The ends lost 10 bases at V and 6 bases at J; junction bases unmatched: 11. The CDR3 contains 15 residues. The V gene's germline CDR1 is LNHDA and CDR2 SQIVND (reference sequence).

J is TRBJ1-2 and V is TRBV29-1; 7 nucleotides match TRBD1. The CDR3 has 13 residues. J lost 5 bases, V lost 4 bases, and 7 bases had no gene match. Germline CDR1 SQVTM, CDR2 ANQGSEA. The CDR3 DNA is TGCAGCGTTGGGCTGGGGACAGAATATGGCTACACCTTC. It translates to CSVGLGTEYGYTF. Filled out from reference TRBV29-1 and TRBJ1-2, the complete variable domain reads SAVISQKPSRDICQRGTSLTIQCQVDSQVTMMFWYRQQPGQSLTLIATANQGSEATYESGFVIDKFPISRPNLTFSTLTVSNMSPEDSSIYLCSVGLGTEYGYTFGSGTRLTVV.

The rearrangement joins TRBV7-3 to TRBJ1-2, with D tentatively TRBD1 (6 bases). This CDR3 comprises 17 residues. Germline-derived CDR1 and CDR2 are SGHTA and FQGTGA. V lost 2 bases, J lost 2 bases, and 18 bases lay in between. In DNA, the CDR3 is TGTGCCAGCAGCTTACCGAAAGGGGGAGTTAGGAACTATGGCTACACCTTC. It specifies CASSLPKGGVRNYGYTF. Together with reference TRBV7-3 and TRBJ1-2, the CDR3 gives the full variable domain: GAGVSQTPSNKVTEKGKYVELRCDPISGHTALYWYRQSLGQGPEFLIYFQGTGAADDSGLPNDRFFAVRPEGSVSTLKIQRTERGDSAVYLCASSLPKGGVRNYGYTFGSGTRLTVV.

The chain couples TRBV12-3 or TRBV12-4 to TRBJ1-4; TRBD1 agrees at 7 bases. The CDR3 is 13 residues long. Trimming cost V 3 bases and J 7 bases; bases outside gene matches: 2. The CDR3 region is CASSFQGGEKLFF. The CDR3 coding sequence is TGTGCCAGCAGTTTCCAGGGGGGTGAAAAACTGTTTTTT.

The chain joins TRBV14 to TRBJ1-1, with TRBD1 as a possible D gene (5 bases). Trimming took off 10 bases at V and 0 bases at J, with 9 bases between the two ends. The V gene's germline CDR1 is SGHDN and CDR2 FVKESK. CDR3 length equals 12 residues. CDR3 DNA sequence: TGTGCCACCGGGGGGATGAACACTGAAGCTTTCTTT. Encoded protein: CATGGMNTEAFF.